The subject of this entry is one T cell receptor (beta chain). Its antigen is not known. Patients selected for sequencing had displayed CD8+CD57+ cell expansion by flow cytometry. Among the patients, all had severe acquired aplastic anemia. The source of the sample is a study of CD8+CD57+ T cells in acquired aplastic anemia. Whole-study findings and limits: Statistical testing detected no significant gap in CD8+ Simpson's diversity between patients and controls. Overlap between patients and controls comprised twenty-nine CD8+ CDR3 sequences.

This CDR3 has 15 amino acids. CDR1 MGHDK and CDR2 SYGVNS come from the germline V gene. The V and J ends lost 1 base and 5 bases respectively, with 14 bases between them. Genomic DNA, serving as template, underwent TCR beta VDJ and CDR3 profiling. TCRdb re-derived calls from the reads in MiXCR, one entry per CDR3 protein. The data hold roughly 260,000 distinct CDR3 sequences, with more than 40% observed a single time. What was sequenced was sorted CD4+, CD8+, or CD8+CD57+ T cells (not recorded which) from PBMCs. This chain links TRBV25-1 with TRBJ2-5; D perhaps matches TRBD1 (6 bases). The sequence came from a human donor with aplastic anemia. CDR3: CASSELDRLKETQYF. In DNA form, the CDR3 reads TGTGCCAGCAGTGAATTGGACAGATTGAAGGAGACCCAGTACTTC.